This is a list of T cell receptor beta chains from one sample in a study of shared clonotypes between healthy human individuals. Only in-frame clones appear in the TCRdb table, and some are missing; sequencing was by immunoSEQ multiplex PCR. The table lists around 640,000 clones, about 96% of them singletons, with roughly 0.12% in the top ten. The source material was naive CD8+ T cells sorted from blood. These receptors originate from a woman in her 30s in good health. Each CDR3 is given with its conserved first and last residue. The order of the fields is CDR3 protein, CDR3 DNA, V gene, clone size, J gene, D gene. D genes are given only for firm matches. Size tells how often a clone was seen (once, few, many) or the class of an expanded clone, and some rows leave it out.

CASSLSPGSASGEQYF,TGTGCCAGCAGTTTAAGTCCGGGCTCCGCCTCAGGCGAGCAGTACTTC,TRBV27,.,TRBJ2-7,.
CASSVGSQVLLNTEAFF,TGTGCCAGCAGCGTAGGATCCCAGGTCTTGTTGAACACTGAAGCTTTCTTT,TRBV9,.,TRBJ1-1,.
CSVERGVSDEQYF,TGCAGCGTGGAAAGGGGGGTTAGCGACGAGCAGTACTTC,TRBV29-1,.,TRBJ2-7,.
CASSLLTLAGGPKIVNTGELFF,TGTGCCAGCAGTTTATTAACGCTAGCGGGAGGGCCGAAAATAGTGAACACCGGGGAGCTGTTTTTT,TRBV27,.,TRBJ2-2,TRBD2
CASSLLGGYEQYF,TGTGCCAGCAGCCTTTTGGGGGGCTACGAGCAGTACTTC,TRBV28,.,TRBJ2-7,.
CASSYEPDYGYTF,TGTGCCAGCAGTTACGAACCGGACTATGGCTACACCTTC,TRBV6-5,once,TRBJ1-2,.
CASSFGSNQPQHF,TGTGCCAGCAGTTTTGGCAGCAATCAGCCCCAGCATTTT,TRBV28,.,TRBJ1-5,.
CASSPSLGGEQYF,TGTGCCAGCAGCCCCAGCCTGGGGGGGGAGCAGTACTTC,TRBV13,once,TRBJ2-7,TRBD2
CASSATGDYEQYF,TGTGCCAGTAGTGCCACAGGAGACTACGAGCAGTACTTC,TRBV19,.,TRBJ2-7,.
CASSLVPMGGHEQYF,TGTGCCAGCAGCTTAGTCCCAATGGGGGGTCACGAGCAGTACTTC,TRBV11-2,.,TRBJ2-7,.
CASSDRGLPPYEQYF,TGCGCCAGCAGTGACCGAGGACTACCGCCCTACGAGCAGTACTTC,TRBV10-1,.,TRBJ2-7,.
CASSYSGRSYEQYF,TGTGCCAGCAGCTATAGCGGGAGATCCTACGAGCAGTACTTC,TRBV5-6,.,TRBJ2-7,TRBD2
CASSYSMGQPSYEQYF,TGTGCCAGCAGTTACTCGATGGGACAGCCCTCCTACGAGCAGTACTTC,TRBV6-5,once,TRBJ2-7,TRBD1
CASSLYSGSQETQYF,TGTGCCAGCAGTTTATATAGCGGGTCCCAAGAGACCCAGTACTTC,TRBV27,.,TRBJ2-5,TRBD2
CSVVGTSEGTDTQYF,TGCAGCGTTGTGGGGACTAGCGAGGGCACAGATACGCAGTATTTT,TRBV29-1,.,TRBJ2-3,TRBD2
CAISGGGTYNEQFF,TGTGCCATCTCGGGAGGCGGGACCTACAATGAGCAGTTCTTC,TRBV10-3,few,TRBJ2-1,TRBD2
CASSYPDSNTEAFF,TGTGCCAGCAGTTACCCAGATTCGAACACTGAAGCTTTCTTT,TRBV6-6,.,TRBJ1-1,.
CASSIGGLGRANTEAFF,TGTGCCAGTAGTATAGGCGGGCTTGGCAGGGCGAACACTGAAGCTTTCTTT,TRBV19,.,TRBJ1-1,.
CASSIGRWSSYEQYF,TGTGCCAGTAGTATCGGGCGGTGGAGCTCCTACGAGCAGTACTTC,TRBV19,.,TRBJ2-7,.
CASSLRGDRGPGYTF,TGTGCCAGCAGTTTAAGGGGGGACAGGGGCCCTGGCTACACCTTC,TRBV28,.,TRBJ1-2,TRBD1
CASSAGLAKNIQYF,TGCGCCAGCAGTGCTGGACTAGCCAAAAACATTCAGTACTTC,TRBV10-2,.,TRBJ2-4,.
CASSQLTGGNQPQHF,TGTGCCAGCAGCCAGTTGACAGGGGGCAATCAGCCCCAGCATTTT,TRBV4-2,.,TRBJ1-5,TRBD1
CASSLSDISYEQYF,TGTGCCAGCAGCTTATCCGACATTTCCTACGAGCAGTACTTC,TRBV7-6,.,TRBJ2-7,.
CASSFSLQTSGSDPTKQYF,TGTGCCAGCAGCTTTAGTTTACAGACGAGCGGGAGCGATCCTACGAAACAGTACTTC,TRBV5-6,.,TRBJ2-7,TRBD2
CASSLAGTSGTGNEQFF,TGTGCCAGCAGCTTGGCCGGGACTAGCGGGACAGGGAATGAGCAGTTCTTC,TRBV5-6,.,TRBJ2-1,TRBD2
CASSPYSGASLAFF,TGCGCCAGCAGCCCTTATTCCGGTGCTTCGTTGGCTTTCTTT,TRBV5-1,.,TRBJ1-1,.